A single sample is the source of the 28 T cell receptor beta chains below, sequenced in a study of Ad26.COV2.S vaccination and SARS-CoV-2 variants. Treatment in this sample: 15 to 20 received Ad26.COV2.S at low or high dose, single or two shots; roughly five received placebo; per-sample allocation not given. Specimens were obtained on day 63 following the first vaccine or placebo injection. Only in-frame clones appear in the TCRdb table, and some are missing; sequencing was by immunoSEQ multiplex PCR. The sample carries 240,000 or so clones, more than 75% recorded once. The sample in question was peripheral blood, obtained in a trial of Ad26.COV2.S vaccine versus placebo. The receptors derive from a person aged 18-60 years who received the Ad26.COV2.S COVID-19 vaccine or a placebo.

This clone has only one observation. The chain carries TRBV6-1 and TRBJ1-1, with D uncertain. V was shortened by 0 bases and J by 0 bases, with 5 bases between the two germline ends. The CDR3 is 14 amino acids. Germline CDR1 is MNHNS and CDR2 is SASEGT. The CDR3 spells CASSEAQLNTEAFF. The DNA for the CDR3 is TGTGCCAGCAGTGAAGCGCAACTGAACACTGAAGCTTTCTTT.

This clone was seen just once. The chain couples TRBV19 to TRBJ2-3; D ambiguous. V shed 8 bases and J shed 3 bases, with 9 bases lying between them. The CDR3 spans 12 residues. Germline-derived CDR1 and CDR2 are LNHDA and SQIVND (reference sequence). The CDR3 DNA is TGTGCCAGTCGGCGCTCGACAGATACGCAGTATTTT. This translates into CASRRSTDTQYF.

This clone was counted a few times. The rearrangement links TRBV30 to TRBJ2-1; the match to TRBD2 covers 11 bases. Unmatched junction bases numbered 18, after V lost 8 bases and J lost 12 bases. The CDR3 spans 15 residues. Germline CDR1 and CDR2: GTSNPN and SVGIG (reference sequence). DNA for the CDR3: TGTGCCCAAGTGGGGTTAGCGGGGGGGAATACAGGGCAGTTCTTC. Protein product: CAQVGLAGGNTGQFF.

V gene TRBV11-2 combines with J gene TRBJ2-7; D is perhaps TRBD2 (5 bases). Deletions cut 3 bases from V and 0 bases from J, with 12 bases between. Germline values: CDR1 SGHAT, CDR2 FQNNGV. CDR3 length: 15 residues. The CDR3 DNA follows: TGTGCCAGCAGCTTCGAAGCGGAATCCTCCTACGAGCAGTACTTC. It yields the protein CASSFEAESSYEQYF.

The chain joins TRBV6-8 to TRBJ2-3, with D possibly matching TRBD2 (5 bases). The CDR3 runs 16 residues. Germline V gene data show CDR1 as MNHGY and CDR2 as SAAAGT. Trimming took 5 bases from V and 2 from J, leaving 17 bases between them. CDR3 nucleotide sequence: TGTGCCAGCAGTGTGCGTGAGGGAGCTAACACAGATACGCAGTATTTT. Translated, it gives CASSVREGANTDTQYF.

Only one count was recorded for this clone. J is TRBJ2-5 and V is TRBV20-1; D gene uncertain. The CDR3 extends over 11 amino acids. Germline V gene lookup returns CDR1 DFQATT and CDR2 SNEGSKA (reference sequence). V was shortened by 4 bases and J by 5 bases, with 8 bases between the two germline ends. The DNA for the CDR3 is TGCAGTGCTACCAGATGGGAGACCCAGTACTTC. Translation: CSATRWETQYF.

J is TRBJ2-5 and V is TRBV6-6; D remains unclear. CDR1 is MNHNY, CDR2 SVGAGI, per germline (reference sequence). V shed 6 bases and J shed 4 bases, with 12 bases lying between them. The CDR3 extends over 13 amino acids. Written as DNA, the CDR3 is TGTGCCAGCAGCCCCGGGCCACTAGAGACCCAGTACTTC. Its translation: CASSPGPLETQYF.

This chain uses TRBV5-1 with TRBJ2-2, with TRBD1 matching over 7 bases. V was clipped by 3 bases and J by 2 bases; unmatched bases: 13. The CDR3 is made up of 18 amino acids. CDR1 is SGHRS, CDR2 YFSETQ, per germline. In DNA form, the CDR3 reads TGCGCCAGCAGCTCGGGACAGCCCCACCTACTTAACACCGGGGAGCTGTTTTTT. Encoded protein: CASSSGQPHLLNTGELFF.

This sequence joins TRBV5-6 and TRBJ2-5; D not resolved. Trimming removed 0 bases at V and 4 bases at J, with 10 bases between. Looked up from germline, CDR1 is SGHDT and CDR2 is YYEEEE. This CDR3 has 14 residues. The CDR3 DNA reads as TGTGCCAGCAGCTTGGGGATTCGTACAGAGACCCAGTACTTC. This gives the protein CASSLGIRTETQYF.

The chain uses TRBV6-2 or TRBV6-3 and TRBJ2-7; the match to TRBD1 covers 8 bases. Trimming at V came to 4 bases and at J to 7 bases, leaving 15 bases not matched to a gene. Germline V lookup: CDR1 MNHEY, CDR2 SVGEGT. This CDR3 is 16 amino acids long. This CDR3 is CASSSVVPQRTGEQYF. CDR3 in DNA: TGTGCCAGCAGTTCGGTCGTCCCCCAACGGACAGGGGAGCAGTACTTC.

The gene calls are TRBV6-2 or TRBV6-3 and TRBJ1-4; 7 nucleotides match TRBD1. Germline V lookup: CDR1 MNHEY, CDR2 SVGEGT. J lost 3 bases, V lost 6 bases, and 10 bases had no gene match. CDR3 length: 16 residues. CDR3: CASSQGQRSSNEKLFF. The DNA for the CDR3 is TGTGCCAGCAGCCAGGGACAGAGGTCCTCTAATGAAAAACTGTTTTTT.

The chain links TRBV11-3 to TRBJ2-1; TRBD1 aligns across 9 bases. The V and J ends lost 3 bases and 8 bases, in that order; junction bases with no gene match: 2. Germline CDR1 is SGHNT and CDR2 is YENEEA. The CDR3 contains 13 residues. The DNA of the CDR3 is TGTGCCAGCAGCTTGGGACAGGGCGATGAGCAGTTCTTC. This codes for CASSLGQGDEQFF.

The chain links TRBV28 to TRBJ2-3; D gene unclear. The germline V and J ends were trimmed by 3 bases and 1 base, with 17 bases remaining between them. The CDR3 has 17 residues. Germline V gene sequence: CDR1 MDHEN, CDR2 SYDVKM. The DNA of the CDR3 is TGTGCCAGCAGTTTGGGGAAGAAACCCTCTCGCACAGATACGCAGTATTTT. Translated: CASSLGKKPSRTDTQYF.

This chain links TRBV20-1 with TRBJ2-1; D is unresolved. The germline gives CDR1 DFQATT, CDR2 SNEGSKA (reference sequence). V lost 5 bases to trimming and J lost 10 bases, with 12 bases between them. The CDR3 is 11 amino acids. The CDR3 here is CSALRVGEQFF. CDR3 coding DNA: TGCAGTGCTCTTCGGGTCGGGGAGCAGTTCTTC.

The CDR3 reads CASSIRPGTGSAGETQYF. CDR3 nucleotides: TGTGCCAGTAGTATACGACCGGGGACAGGGAGCGCAGGGGAGACCCAGTACTTC. The chain has TRBV19 and TRBJ2-5; TRBD1 agrees at 9 bases. CDR1 and CDR2 from the germline V gene are LNHDA and SQIVND (reference sequence). The CDR3 extends over 18 amino acids. Germline trimming cut 2 bases from V and 5 bases from J; bases unmatched to any gene: 15.

CDR3 nucleotides: TGTGCCAGCAGTTTGGGGGCTTTCTATGGCTACACCTTC. Translating gives CASSLGAFYGYTF. The rearrangement uses TRBV28 and TRBJ1-2; TRBD1 is a possible D gene (6 bases). V was cut by 3 bases and J by 4 bases, with 9 bases left in between. In germline, CDR1 is MDHEN, CDR2 SYDVKM. This CDR3 comprises 13 residues.

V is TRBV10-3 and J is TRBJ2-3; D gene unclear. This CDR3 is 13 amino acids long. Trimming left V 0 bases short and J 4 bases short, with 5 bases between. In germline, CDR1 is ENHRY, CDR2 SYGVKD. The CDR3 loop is CAISESGPDTQYF. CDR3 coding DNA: TGTGCCATCAGTGAGTCCGGTCCAGATACGCAGTATTTT.

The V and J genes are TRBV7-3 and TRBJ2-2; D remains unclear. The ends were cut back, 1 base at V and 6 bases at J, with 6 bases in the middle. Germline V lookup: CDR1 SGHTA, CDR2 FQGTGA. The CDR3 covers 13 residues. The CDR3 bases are TGTGCCAGCAGCTTAAGTCCGTCCGGGGAGCTGTTTTTT. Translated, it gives CASSLSPSGELFF.

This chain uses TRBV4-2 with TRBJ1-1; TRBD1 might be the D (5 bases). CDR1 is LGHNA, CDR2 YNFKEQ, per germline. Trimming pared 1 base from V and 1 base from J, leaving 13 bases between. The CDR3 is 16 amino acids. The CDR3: CASSQGPGGSNTEAFF. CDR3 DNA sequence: TGTGCCAGCAGCCAAGGTCCCGGGGGGTCGAACACTGAAGCTTTCTTT.

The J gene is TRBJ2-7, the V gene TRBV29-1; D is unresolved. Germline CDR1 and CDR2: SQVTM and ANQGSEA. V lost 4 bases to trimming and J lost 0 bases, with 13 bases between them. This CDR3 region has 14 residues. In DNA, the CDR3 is TGCAGCGTTGCTGGCGGTGATAGCTCCTACGAGCAGTACTTC. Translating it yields CSVAGGDSSYEQYF.

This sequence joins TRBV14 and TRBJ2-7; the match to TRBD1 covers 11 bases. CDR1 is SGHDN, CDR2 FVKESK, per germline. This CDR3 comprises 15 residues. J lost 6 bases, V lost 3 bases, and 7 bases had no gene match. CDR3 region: CASSQRTGGSGEQYF. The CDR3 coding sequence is TGTGCCAGCAGCCAGAGGACAGGGGGCTCGGGCGAGCAGTACTTC.

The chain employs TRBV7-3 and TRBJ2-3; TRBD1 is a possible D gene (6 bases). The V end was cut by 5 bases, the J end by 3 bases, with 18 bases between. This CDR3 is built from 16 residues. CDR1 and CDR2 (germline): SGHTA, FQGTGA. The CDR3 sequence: CASSATNRVGTDTQYF. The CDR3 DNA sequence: TGTGCCAGCAGCGCCACTAACAGGGTGGGGACAGATACGCAGTATTTT.

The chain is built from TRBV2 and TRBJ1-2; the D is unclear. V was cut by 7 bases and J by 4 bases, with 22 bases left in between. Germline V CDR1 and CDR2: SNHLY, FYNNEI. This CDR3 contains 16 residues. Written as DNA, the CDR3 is TGTGCCAGCAAAGGCCGCGTCGACCAGATCCCCTATGGCTACACCTTC. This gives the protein CASKGRVDQIPYGYTF.

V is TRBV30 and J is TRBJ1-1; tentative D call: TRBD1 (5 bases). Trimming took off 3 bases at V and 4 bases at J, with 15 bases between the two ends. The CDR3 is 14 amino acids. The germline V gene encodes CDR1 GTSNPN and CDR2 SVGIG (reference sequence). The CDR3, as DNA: TGTGCCTGGAGGGGTCCCAGGGAGGGCACTGAAGCTTTCTTT. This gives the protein CAWRGPREGTEAFF.

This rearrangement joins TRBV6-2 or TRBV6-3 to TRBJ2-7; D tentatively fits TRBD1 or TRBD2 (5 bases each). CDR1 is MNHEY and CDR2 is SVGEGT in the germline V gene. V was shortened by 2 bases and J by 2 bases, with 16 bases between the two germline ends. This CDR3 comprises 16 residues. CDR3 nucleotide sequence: TGTGCCAGCAGTTACCCCCCGGGACGGTCCCCCTACGAGCAGTACTTC. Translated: CASSYPPGRSPYEQYF.

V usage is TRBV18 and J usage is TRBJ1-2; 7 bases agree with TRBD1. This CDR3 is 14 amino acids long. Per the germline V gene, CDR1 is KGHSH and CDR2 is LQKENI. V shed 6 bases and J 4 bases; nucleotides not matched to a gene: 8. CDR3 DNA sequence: TGTGCCAGCTCTGATGACAGGGACCGCTATGGCTACACCTTC. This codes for CASSDDRDRYGYTF.

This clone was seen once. The CDR3 sequence: CASSKDRGLGNTIYF. CDR3 in DNA: TGCGCCAGCAGTAAAGACAGGGGGCTTGGAAACACCATATATTTT. This chain links TRBV5-1 with TRBJ1-3, with 10 bases matching TRBD1. V dropped 5 bases and J dropped 3; count of bases not matched to a gene: 5. The CDR3 loop spans 15 amino acids. Germline CDR1 and CDR2: SGHRS and YFSETQ.

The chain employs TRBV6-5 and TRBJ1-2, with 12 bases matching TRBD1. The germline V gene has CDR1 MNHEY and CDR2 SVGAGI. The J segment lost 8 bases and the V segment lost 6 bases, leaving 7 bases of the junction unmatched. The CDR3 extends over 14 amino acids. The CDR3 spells CASRTGTGGDGYTF. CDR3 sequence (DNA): TGTGCCAGCAGAACCGGGACAGGGGGCGACGGCTACACCTTC.